The 30 T cell receptor beta chains in this list originate from one sample, sequenced in a study of blood T cell repertoires in COVID-19 (dated by TCRdb to the early 2020s). Libraries were prepared through the immunoSEQ multiplex PCR assay. What TCRdb holds here is the immuneACCESS table cut down to in-frame rearrangements. Part of the clones is not present; checked against another copy, under half of the missing clones reflect an unresolved V gene, and the others are unexplained. This sample has 130,000 or so clones in its table, and around 89% of those were observed once. Less than 20% of the sample belongs to the ten largest clones. The specimen sequenced was peripheral blood. The origin of the receptors is a man over 45 with active or convalescent COVID-19.

This clone was counted only a few times. V is TRBV28 and J is TRBJ2-4; 10 bases map to TRBD1. The CDR3 covers 17 residues. Germline V CDR1 and CDR2: MDHEN, SYDVKM. V shed 5 bases and J 8 bases; nucleotides not matched to a gene: 15. CDR3 amino acids: CASSGRDRGFVSDIQYF. In DNA, the CDR3 is TGTGCCAGCAGTGGGAGGGACAGGGGTTTCGTTTCGGACATTCAGTACTTC.

The chain employs TRBV2 and TRBJ1-2; possible D gene TRBD1, 6 bases. V shed 3 bases and J shed 8 bases, with 13 bases lying between them. From germline, CDR1 is SNHLY and CDR2 FYNNEI. This CDR3 has 13 amino acids. This chain's CDR3 is CASSDGGGSGYTF. The CDR3 nucleotides are TGTGCCAGCAGTGATGGGGGGGGCAGCGGCTACACCTTC.

The chain carries TRBV10-2 and TRBJ1-2; TRBD1 aligns across 7 bases. This CDR3 is built from 11 residues. Germline values: CDR1 WSHSY, CDR2 SAAADI. Losses at the gene ends were 3 bases for V and 8 bases for J; bases not matched to a gene: 0. In nucleotides, the CDR3 is TGCGCCAGCAGTGAAGGGGGCGGCTACACCTTC. It yields the protein CASSEGGGYTF.

V gene TRBV14 combines with J gene TRBJ1-1, with D unclear. The length of the CDR3 is 13 residues. The ends were cut back, 1 base at V and 4 bases at J, with 7 bases in the middle. Germline V lookup: CDR1 SGHDN, CDR2 FVKESK. The CDR3 DNA reads as TGTGCCAGCAGCCAAGTTTACGGCACTGAAGCTTTCTTT. Its protein is CASSQVYGTEAFF. Combining the CDR3 with reference TRBV14 and TRBJ1-1 gives the whole variable domain EAGVTQFPSHSVIEKGQTVTLRCDPISGHDNLYWYRRVMGKEIKFLLHFVKESKQDESGMPNNRFLAERTGGTYSTLKVQPAELEDSGVYFCASSQVYGTEAFFGQGTRLTVV.

This sequence joins TRBV29-1 and TRBJ2-3, with TRBD2 matching 12 bases. The V gene's germline CDR1 is SQVTM and CDR2 ANQGSEA. Trimming took 4 bases from V and 2 from J; bases not matched to a gene: 1. The CDR3 is 14 residues long. The CDR3 coding sequence is TGCAGCGTTGGGACTAGCGGGAACACAGATACGCAGTATTTT. Its translation: CSVGTSGNTDTQYF.

The rearrangement uses TRBV18 and TRBJ1-5; D remains unclear. Per the germline V gene, CDR1 is KGHSH and CDR2 is LQKENI. The CDR3 extends over 14 amino acids. Trimming cost V 3 bases and J 7 bases, with 13 bases left between them. CDR3 residues: CASSPGLQGQPQHF. In DNA, the CDR3 is TGTGCCAGCTCACCGGGCCTTCAAGGCCAGCCCCAGCATTTT.

This sequence joins TRBV5-6 and TRBJ2-5; D may be TRBD1 (5 bases). The length of the CDR3 is 13 residues. Germline values: CDR1 SGHDT, CDR2 YYEEEE. The V end was cut by 1 base, the J end by 4 bases, with 8 bases between. The CDR3: CASSLSRAETQYF. The CDR3 DNA is TGTGCCAGCAGCTTGAGCAGGGCAGAGACCCAGTACTTC.

The V gene is TRBV30, the J gene TRBJ2-1; 13 positions match TRBD2. This CDR3 region has 15 residues. Germline-derived CDR1 and CDR2 are GTSNPN and SVGIG (reference sequence). V shed 0 bases and J 7 bases; nucleotides not matched to a gene: 3. The CDR3 region is CAWSVLAGGWNEQFF. The CDR3 DNA reads as TGTGCCTGGAGTGTACTAGCGGGGGGGTGGAATGAGCAGTTCTTC.

This chain's CDR3 is CASSLPGVNYGYTF. Here the CDR3 DNA reads TGTGCCAGCAGCTTGCCAGGGGTAAACTATGGCTACACCTTC. This chain connects TRBV5-5 to TRBJ1-2; D possibly corresponds to TRBD1 (6 bases). V gave up 1 base and J gave up 2 bases, with 9 bases separating them. The germline V gene has CDR1 SGHKS and CDR2 YYEKEE (reference sequence). The CDR3 sequence is 14 residues long.

The chain joins TRBV9 to TRBJ1-2; no definite D call. There are 17 residues in the CDR3. Germline CDR1 reads SGDLS; CDR2 reads YYNGEE. Trimming cost V 0 bases and J 4 bases, with 19 bases left between them. Here the CDR3 reads CASSVEKRVSGSYGYTF. DNA of the CDR3: TGTGCCAGCAGCGTAGAAAAGCGGGTCTCGGGGAGCTATGGCTACACCTTC.

The V call is TRBV7-2, the J call TRBJ2-5, with 13 bases aligning to TRBD2. The V segment lost 5 bases and the J segment 6 bases; nucleotides outside the gene matches: 6. Germline CDR1 reads SGHTA; CDR2 reads FQGNSA. The CDR3 is 15 amino acids. The CDR3 reads CASSVTSGRFQTQYF. Here the CDR3 DNA reads TGTGCCAGCAGCGTGACTAGCGGGAGGTTCCAGACCCAGTACTTC.

V is TRBV10-3 and J is TRBJ1-6, with 10 bases that match TRBD1. Trimming removed 9 bases from V and 7 bases from J; junction bases left unmatched: 9. Germline V gene sequence: CDR1 ENHRY, CDR2 SYGVKD. CDR3 length: 15 residues. CDR3 coding DNA: TGTGCCATTAGGCGGGACAGGGGCGCCAATTCACCCCTCCACTTT. It yields the protein CAIRRDRGANSPLHF.

This clone was seen a handful of times. The chain uses TRBV6-2 or TRBV6-3 and TRBJ2-2; 10 positions match TRBD2. The junction had 1 base not matched to a gene; V was cut back by 2 bases and J by 1 base. CDR1 and CDR2 (germline): MNHEY, SVGEGT. This CDR3 has 16 residues. Written as DNA, the CDR3 is TGTGCCAGCAGTTACCGACTAGCGGGGAACACCGGGGAGCTGTTTTTT. Translation: CASSYRLAGNTGELFF.

The V and J genes are TRBV5-1 and TRBJ2-5, with 11 bases fitting TRBD1. Germline lookup yields CDR1 SGHRS and CDR2 YFSETQ. Germline trimming cut 2 bases from V and 2 bases from J; bases unmatched to any gene: 2. CDR3 size: 15 residues. CDR3 nucleotides: TGCGCCAGCAGCTTAGGGACAGGGGGACAAGAGACCCAGTACTTC. Translated, it gives CASSLGTGGQETQYF.

The V call is TRBV3-1 (or the pseudogene TRBV3-2), the J call TRBJ2-7, with D maybe TRBD1 (6 bases). V lost 4 bases, J lost 6 bases, and 13 bases lay in between. CDR3 length: 13 residues. Germline CDR1 reads LGHDT; CDR2 reads YNNKEL (reference sequence). The CDR3 DNA is TGTGCCAGCAGCCCCAGGGGAGTGACCGAGCAGTACTTC. Its protein product is CASSPRGVTEQYF.

The chain links TRBV24-1 to TRBJ1-2; TRBD1 is a possible D gene (5 bases). Trimming removed 4 bases at V and 4 bases at J, with 6 bases between. There are 12 residues in the CDR3. CDR1 KGHDR and CDR2 SFDVKD come from the germline V gene. DNA of the CDR3: TGTGCCACCAGTGAAACAGGCTATGGCTACACCTTC. Amino acid sequence: CATSETGYGYTF.

The chain combines TRBV19 with TRBJ2-7, with TRBD2 matching over 11 bases. Germline assignment: CDR1 LNHDA and CDR2 SQIVND (reference sequence). This CDR3 is 14 amino acids long. Trimming removed 7 bases from V and 2 bases from J; junction bases left unmatched: 4. The CDR3 loop is CASKPTSGTYEQYF. The CDR3 DNA reads as TGTGCCAGTAAACCGACTAGCGGGACCTACGAGCAGTACTTC.

The CDR3 DNA is TGTGCCAGCAGCCATCGGCGTGGGGCCGGAGATACGCAGTATTTT. Amino acids: CASSHRRGAGDTQYF. The J gene is TRBJ2-3, the V gene TRBV7-2, with D possibly being TRBD1 (5 bases). CDR3 length equals 15 residues. The V end was cut by 5 bases, the J end by 5 bases, with 17 bases between. Germline V gene lookup returns CDR1 SGHTA and CDR2 FQGNSA.

The J gene is TRBJ1-4, the V gene TRBV27; 7 positions agree with TRBD1. There are 15 residues in the CDR3. The junction had 6 bases not matched to a gene; V was cut back by 1 base and J by 7 bases. The germline V gene encodes CDR1 MNHEY and CDR2 SMNVEV (reference sequence). This CDR3 reads CASSLYRGKGEKLFF. DNA for the CDR3: TGTGCCAGCAGTTTATACAGGGGAAAAGGTGAAAAACTGTTTTTT.

The chain joins TRBV10-1 to TRBJ1-4; possible D gene TRBD1, 6 bases. CDR3 size: 13 residues. Looked up from germline, CDR1 is WNHNN and CDR2 is SYGVQD (reference sequence). Trimming took 1 base from V and 6 from J, leaving 6 bases between them. In nucleotides, the CDR3 is TGCGCCAGCAGTGAGTACAGGGATGAAAAACTGTTTTTT. This gives the protein CASSEYRDEKLFF.

The chain uses TRBV28 and TRBJ1-1; 7 nucleotides line up with TRBD1. J gave up 8 bases and V 5 bases, and 2 bases lay outside the gene matches. The CDR3 contains 11 residues. Germline V CDR1 and CDR2: MDHEN, SYDVKM. The CDR3 DNA sequence: TGTGCCAGCAGTACAGGGGCAGAAGCTTTCTTT. It codes for CASSTGAEAFF.

CDR3 in amino acids: CASSLEGTALSGNTIYF. The CDR3 DNA follows: TGCGCCAGCAGCTTGGAGGGGACAGCTCTCTCTGGAAACACCATATATTTT. The chain combines TRBV5-1 with TRBJ1-3; 7 bases are shared with TRBD1. The trim removed 0 bases at V and 0 bases at J, leaving 6 bases unmatched. Germline CDR1 and CDR2: SGHRS and YFSETQ. CDR3 length equals 17 residues.

V is TRBV5-5 and J is TRBJ2-7; maybe TRBD2 (5 bases). CDR1 is SGHKS and CDR2 is YYEKEE in the germline V gene (reference sequence). V was trimmed by 4 bases and J by 3 bases, leaving 14 bases between them. This CDR3 region has 14 residues. The CDR3 protein is CASSRTGVIYEQYF. In DNA, the CDR3 is TGTGCCAGCAGCAGAACCGGGGTGATCTACGAGCAGTACTTC.

The chain recombines TRBV7-8 with TRBJ1-3, with unresolved D. This CDR3 spans 14 amino acids. CDR1 SGHVS and CDR2 FQNEAQ come from the germline V gene. The germline V and J ends were trimmed by 1 base and 3 bases, with 7 bases remaining between them. For the CDR3, the DNA is TGTGCCAGCAGCTTAGACAGATATGGAAACACCATATATTTT. Translation: CASSLDRYGNTIYF.

CDR3 protein: CASSKGQYNEQFF. The CDR3 DNA follows: TGTGCCAGCAGCAAGGGACAGTACAATGAGCAGTTCTTC. The chain uses TRBV28 and TRBJ2-1; 7 nucleotides align to TRBD1. There are 13 residues in the CDR3. The V gene end was trimmed by 6 bases and the J gene end by 4 bases; junction bases not matched to a gene: 3. Germline CDR1 reads MDHEN; CDR2 reads SYDVKM.

A few counts support this clone. The chain carries TRBV12-3 or TRBV12-4 and TRBJ1-1; D uncertain. V was clipped by 4 bases and J by 7 bases, with 7 bases between them. This CDR3 spans 11 amino acids. CDR3 nucleotide sequence: TGTGCCAGCAGTTCCGTCGGTGAAGCTTTCTTT. Translating it yields CASSSVGEAFF.

This clone turned up a few times. The chain couples TRBV2 to TRBJ1-5; D possibly corresponds to TRBD1 (6 bases). Germline lookup yields CDR1 SNHLY and CDR2 FYNNEI. There are 13 residues in the CDR3. Trimming pared 4 bases from V and 3 bases from J, leaving 7 bases between. The CDR3 nucleotides are TGTGCCAGCAGTGGGGGACACAATCAGCCCCAGCATTTT. Its protein is CASSGGHNQPQHF. The full variable domain, with the rest looked up from reference TRBV2 and TRBJ1-5, is EPEVTQTPSHQVTQMGQEVILRCVPISNHLYFYWYRQILGQKVEFLVSFYNNEISEKSEIFDDQFSVERPDGSNFTLKIRSTKLEDSAMYFCASSGGHNQPQHFGDGTRLSIL.

The V gene is TRBV7-8, the J gene TRBJ1-1, with TRBD1 matching over 7 bases. This CDR3 is built from 15 residues. Germline V lookup: CDR1 SGHVS, CDR2 FQNEAQ. J lost 11 bases, V lost 4 bases, and 16 bases had no gene match. CDR3 sequence: CASSSQKTGFGPAFF. The CDR3 bases are TGTGCCAGCAGCTCACAGAAGACAGGGTTCGGGCCGGCTTTCTTT.

The rearrangement uses TRBV19 and TRBJ2-1, with 16 positions matching TRBD2. CDR3 size: 20 residues. Germline values: CDR1 LNHDA, CDR2 SQIVND (reference sequence). J was trimmed by 7 bases and V by 4 bases; bases with no gene match: 16. The CDR3 DNA reads TGTGCCAGTAGTAATTCCAGGCCGGGACTAGCGGGAGGGCCTTTGAATGAGCAGTTCTTC. Protein sequence: CASSNSRPGLAGGPLNEQFF.

The chain employs TRBV5-6 and TRBJ2-5; perhaps TRBD1 as D (7 bases). The CDR3 has 16 amino acids. The V gene lost 3 bases and the J gene lost 3 bases, with 18 bases spanning the gap. Germline V lookup: CDR1 SGHDT, CDR2 YYEEEE. The CDR3 DNA reads TGTGCCAGCAGCTGGGCGGGGACAGACGAAGAAGAGACCCAGTACTTC. Protein sequence: CASSWAGTDEEETQYF.